This T cell receptor (beta chain) derives from a study of PD-L1 blockade in urothelial cancer. Germline V gives CDR1 SGDLS, CDR2 YYNGEE. Germline trimming cut 5 bases from V and 0 bases from J; bases unmatched to any gene: 6. CDR3 length: 15 amino acids. Generated by immunoSEQ multiplex PCR, the TCRdb table keeps only in-frame clones and is missing some. Of 30,000 or so clones listed, 70% to 85% are singletons. V is TRBV9 and J is TRBJ2-3, with 7 positions matching TRBD2. This specimen consisted of PBMCs, obtained around atezolizumab (anti-PD-L1) treatment. The sequence came from a man in his sixties with urothelial cancer. The CDR3 DNA sequence: TGTGCCAGCAGTCACGGGGGGTTTAGCACAGATACGCAGTATTTT. It is translated as CASSHGGFSTDTQYF.